This TCR beta chain is from a study of cytomegalovirus exposure and HLA in healthy donors. Study-level results: Across HLA loci, a later analysis found differing TCR association rates, with DRB1 most and HLA-C fewest. Most TCR beta V segments were productive about 87% or about 30% of the time in an earlier analysis.

This clone was found a few times. The antigen is undetermined. This CDR3 has 16 residues. V lost 0 bases, J lost 4 bases, and 14 bases lay in between. Germline V gene sequence: CDR1 SGHAT, CDR2 FQDESV (reference sequence). The PCR had 60 Vbeta and 13 Jbeta primers. Data came from immunoSEQ multiplex PCR; TCRdb stores just in-frame clones and leaves some out. The data hold fewer than 150,000 clones, with approximately 75% observed a single time. This TCR came from a man over 45 in good health and CMV-seropositive. The chain combines TRBV11-1 with TRBJ2-3, with a possible D match to TRBD1 (5 bases). The sample was PBMCs. The CDR3 DNA follows: TGTGCCAGCAGCTTAGCCCCAGGGTTAGGGGCAGATACGCAGTATTTT. Encoded protein: CASSLAPGLGADTQYF.